The 29 T cell receptor beta chains below come from one sample, sequenced in a study of blood T cell repertoires in COVID-19. The repertoire was sequenced with immunoSEQ multiplex PCR; TCRdb's copy has only in-frame clones and lacks some. The profile covers about 330,000 clones, with more than 70% appearing a single time and under 5.5% taken by the ten largest. Input material: PBMCs or T cells enriched from blood (not recorded which). These receptor sequences come from a woman aged 25-40 years who had recovered from COVID-19.

V usage is TRBV21-1 and J usage is TRBJ1-1; the table calls TRBD1, which could not be checked here. TRBV21-1 is flagged as a pseudogene. The CDR3 is 15 amino acids. CDR3 loop: CASSKIGVGMTEAFF. For the CDR3, the DNA is TGTGCCAGCAGCAAAATAGGGGTAGGGATGACTGAAGCTTTCTTT.

The chain links TRBV27 to TRBJ1-6; D might be TRBD1 (5 bases). Deletions cut 4 bases from V and 7 bases from J, with 17 bases between. The CDR3 contains 16 residues. Germline V gene data show CDR1 as MNHEY and CDR2 as SMNVEV (reference sequence). The CDR3 protein is CASSSRTRVPNSPLHF. CDR3 DNA: TGTGCCAGCAGTTCGCGGACCAGGGTGCCGAATTCACCCCTCCACTTT.

The rearrangement uses TRBV15 and TRBJ1-2; D is unclear. Trimming left V 0 bases short and J 1 base short, with 9 bases between. The CDR3 totals 15 residues. Germline loops: CDR1 LNHNV, CDR2 YYDKDF (reference sequence). CDR3 loop: CATSRDIGSNYGYTF. In DNA, the CDR3 is TGTGCCACCAGCAGAGATATTGGCAGTAACTATGGCTACACCTTC. The full variable domain, rest sourced from reference TRBV15 and TRBJ1-2, is DAMVIQNPRYQVTQFGKPVTLSCSQTLNHNVMYWYQQKSSQAPKLLFHYYDKDFNNEADTPDNFQSRRPNTSFCFLDIRSPGLGDTAMYLCATSRDIGSNYGYTFGSGTRLTVV.

The V gene is TRBV2, the J gene TRBJ1-1, with D hard to call. Germline V gene sequence: CDR1 SNHLY, CDR2 FYNNEI. The germline V and J ends were trimmed by 8 bases and 5 bases, with 6 bases remaining between them. The CDR3 length is 10 residues. The CDR3, as DNA: TGTGCCAGCCTTAGAACTGAAGCTTTCTTT. Amino acid sequence: CASLRTEAFF. The full variable domain, its missing parts supplied by reference TRBV2 and TRBJ1-1, is EPEVTQTPSHQVTQMGQEVILRCVPISNHLYFYWYRQILGQKVEFLVSFYNNEISEKSEIFDDQFSVERPDGSNFTLKIRSTKLEDSAMYFCASLRTEAFFGQGTRLTVV.

The J gene is TRBJ2-5, the V gene TRBV9, with D possibly matching TRBD1 (5 bases). Between the trimmed V and J ends, which lost 4 bases and 2 bases, there was a span of 9 bases. This CDR3 spans 13 amino acids. CDR1 and CDR2 from the germline V gene are SGDLS and YYNGEE. The CDR3 is CASSRQLQETQYF. The CDR3 bases are TGTGCCAGCAGCAGACAGTTGCAAGAGACCCAGTACTTC.

In its sample, this clone was seen once. The V call is TRBV5-4, the J call TRBJ2-1; TRBD1 is a possible D gene (6 bases). The V and J ends lost 0 bases and 4 bases respectively, with 11 bases between them. The CDR3 runs 15 residues. The germline CDR1 and CDR2 sequences are SGHNT and YYREEE (reference sequence). CDR3 bases: TGTGCCAGCAGCTTGGGACAGGCGCGGTACAATGAGCAGTTCTTC. Its protein is CASSLGQARYNEQFF.

The chain employs TRBV4-3 and TRBJ1-5, with a weak D call TRBD1 (5 bases). The CDR3 sequence is 17 residues long. CDR1 LGHNA and CDR2 YSLEER come from the germline V gene. Trimming left V 0 bases short and J 0 bases short, with 12 bases between. As DNA, the CDR3 is TGCGCCAGCAGCCAAGATTCAGGGCAGTATAGCAATCAGCCCCAGCATTTT. This translates into CASSQDSGQYSNQPQHF.

This clone showed up just a few times. The chain links TRBV29-1 to TRBJ1-1; 7 bases are shared with TRBD1. The V segment lost 8 bases and the J segment 1 base; nucleotides outside the gene matches: 13. Germline values: CDR1 SQVTM, CDR2 ANQGSEA. The CDR3 extends over 15 amino acids. The CDR3 DNA reads as TGCAGCTCACGCTCCCCGGGACAGAGGAACACTGAAGCTTTCTTT. This sequence encodes CSSRSPGQRNTEAFF.

The chain has TRBV5-1 and TRBJ2-7; D call uncertain. Between the trimmed V and J ends, which lost 0 bases and 6 bases, there was a span of 7 bases. The CDR3 consists of 12 residues. Germline V CDR1 and CDR2: SGHRS, YFSETQ. Written as DNA, the CDR3 is TGCGCCAGCAGCTTGGAATTCGGCGAGCAGTACTTC. It is translated as CASSLEFGEQYF.

The chain carries TRBV7-2 and TRBJ2-7; maybe TRBD1 (7 bases). Trimming cost V 0 bases and J 2 bases, with 11 bases left between them. Germline loops: CDR1 SGHTA, CDR2 FQGNSA. This CDR3 has 15 residues. CDR3 protein: CASSLASGGPYEQYF. CDR3 in DNA: TGTGCCAGCAGCTTAGCATCAGGGGGGCCCTACGAGCAGTACTTC.

The rearrangement links TRBV7-9 to TRBJ1-1; 7 bases fit TRBD1. CDR1 and CDR2 (germline): SEHNR, FQNEAQ (reference sequence). This CDR3 has 14 amino acids. J gave up 5 bases and V 5 bases, and 8 bases lay outside the gene matches. As DNA, the CDR3 is TGTGCCAGCAGCCCGACAGGGACGATGACTGAAGCTTTCTTT. This sequence encodes CASSPTGTMTEAFF.

This chain uses TRBV10-2 with TRBJ1-2; weak D call: TRBD1 (6 bases). There are 15 residues in the CDR3. The V end was cut by 7 bases, the J end by 7 bases, with 22 bases between. Germline values: CDR1 WSHSY, CDR2 SAAADI. The CDR3 DNA sequence: TGCGCCAGCATCTCACGGGGCAGGGGATCATCTGGCTACACCTTC. Translating it yields CASISRGRGSSGYTF.

The chain is built from TRBV27 and TRBJ2-7; D is perhaps TRBD1 (5 bases). The germline V gene encodes CDR1 MNHEY and CDR2 SMNVEV (reference sequence). This CDR3 region has 16 residues. The germline V and J ends were trimmed by 0 bases and 3 bases, with 15 bases remaining between them. The DNA of the CDR3 is TGTGCCAGCAGTTTATCGGGGCTCCCCACTTACTACGAGCAGTACTTC. It translates to CASSLSGLPTYYEQYF.

This clone was seen just once. This rearrangement joins TRBV5-6 to TRBJ2-3; perhaps TRBD1 as D (5 bases). With 2 bases removed from V and 5 bases from J, the gap between germline ends came to 18 bases. Germline V lookup: CDR1 SGHDT, CDR2 YYEEEE. This CDR3 spans 16 amino acids. Here the CDR3 DNA reads TGTGCCAGCAGCTTAACGGTCAGGGATACAGAAGATACGCAGTATTTT. Translation: CASSLTVRDTEDTQYF.

The chain is built from TRBV29-1 and TRBJ2-7; no clear D. The V end was cut by 6 bases, the J end by 6 bases, with 15 bases between. This CDR3 comprises 12 residues. CDR1 and CDR2 (germline): SQVTM, ANQGSEA. CDR3 sequence (DNA): TGCAGCGTCCGCTCGAAGATCGGCGAGCAGTACTTC. This codes for CSVRSKIGEQYF.

The rearrangement joins TRBV29-1 to TRBJ1-2, with D maybe TRBD1 (5 bases). Trimming removed 5 bases at V and 8 bases at J, with 18 bases between. This CDR3 is 13 amino acids long. Germline CDR1 SQVTM, CDR2 ANQGSEA. The CDR3 protein is CSVRHQGSGGYTF. CDR3 in DNA: TGCAGCGTTCGTCACCAGGGTTCAGGGGGCTACACCTTC.

This clone was counted only a few times. J is TRBJ2-2 and V is TRBV5-5; no definite D call. This CDR3 region has 16 residues. V was shortened by 2 bases and J by 0 bases, with 11 bases between the two germline ends. The germline CDR1 and CDR2 sequences are SGHKS and YYEKEE (reference sequence). CDR3 loop: CASSFRWPPNTGELFF. CDR3 nucleotide sequence: TGTGCCAGCAGCTTCAGGTGGCCCCCGAACACCGGGGAGCTGTTTTTT.

The J gene is TRBJ2-1, the V gene TRBV15; D remains unclear. The V gene lost 0 bases and the J gene lost 7 bases, with 7 bases spanning the gap. Germline V CDR1 and CDR2: LNHNV, YYDKDF (reference sequence). The CDR3 runs to 13 residues. The CDR3 nucleotides are TGTGCCACCAGCAGAGACAGGATGAATGAGCAGTTCTTC. It translates to CATSRDRMNEQFF. The full variable domain, in which reference TRBV15 and TRBJ2-1 provide the parts outside the CDR3, is DAMVIQNPRYQVTQFGKPVTLSCSQTLNHNVMYWYQQKSSQAPKLLFHYYDKDFNNEADTPDNFQSRRPNTSFCFLDIRSPGLGDTAMYLCATSRDRMNEQFFGPGTRLTVL.

This clone has only a few counts. The chain is built from TRBV28 and TRBJ1-2; 7 nucleotides line up with TRBD1. The J segment lost 4 bases and the V segment lost 2 bases, leaving 10 bases of the junction unmatched. The CDR3 has 16 amino acids. Germline V gene data show CDR1 as MDHEN and CDR2 as SYDVKM. CDR3: CASSLLLRDSAYGYTF. The CDR3, as DNA: TGTGCCAGCAGTTTACTTTTGCGGGACAGTGCCTATGGCTACACCTTC.

This rearrangement joins TRBV27 to TRBJ1-5, with D perhaps matching TRBD1 (5 bases). Germline lookup yields CDR1 MNHEY and CDR2 SMNVEV (reference sequence). Deletions cut 6 bases from V and 3 bases from J, with 21 bases between. This CDR3 is 17 amino acids long. CDR3 coding DNA: TGTGCCAGCAGGCCGGGAACGGGAGGGGTAGACAATCAGCCCCAGCATTTT. It is translated as CASRPGTGGVDNQPQHF.

This clone appeared a single time. The chain recombines TRBV7-8 with TRBJ1-1, with 11 nucleotides matching TRBD1. The CDR3 totals 15 residues. Germline V gives CDR1 SGHVS, CDR2 FQNEAQ. Unmatched junction bases numbered 10, after V lost 9 bases and J lost 4 bases. CDR3 nucleotides: TGTGCCAGTGCCGGGACAGGGGGTCGGAGCACTGAAGCTTTCTTT. The encoded protein is CASAGTGGRSTEAFF.

This rearrangement joins TRBV5-1 to TRBJ2-5, with a possible D match to TRBD1 (5 bases). Germline CDR1 and CDR2: SGHRS and YFSETQ. V was shortened by 4 bases and J by 7 bases, with 23 bases between the two germline ends. This CDR3 has 16 residues. CDR3: CASSLRGHELSGTQYF. CDR3 sequence (DNA): TGCGCCAGCAGCCTTAGGGGCCACGAGCTATCGGGGACCCAGTACTTC.

The genes are TRBV6-5 and TRBJ2-1; TRBD1 is a possible D gene (5 bases). The germline CDR1 and CDR2 sequences are MNHEY and SVGAGI. The CDR3 spans 15 residues. The V and J ends lost 5 bases and 0 bases respectively, with 11 bases between them. Here the CDR3 reads CASSPGHNSYNEQFF. As DNA, the CDR3 is TGTGCCAGCAGTCCTGGACACAACTCCTACAATGAGCAGTTCTTC.

This clone has only one observation. J is TRBJ1-4 and V is TRBV2; a weak D match, TRBD1 (5 bases). V was cut by 2 bases and J by 7 bases, with 14 bases left in between. Germline assignment: CDR1 SNHLY and CDR2 FYNNEI. The CDR3 runs to 15 residues. The CDR3 is CASSETVSGLEKLFF. The CDR3, as DNA: TGTGCCAGCAGTGAAACAGTCTCAGGGCTTGAAAAACTGTTTTTT.

The chain carries TRBV19 and TRBJ1-4; weak D call: TRBD1 (6 bases). In germline, CDR1 is LNHDA, CDR2 SQIVND (reference sequence). V was shortened by 3 bases and J by 0 bases, with 14 bases between the two germline ends. CDR3 size: 17 residues. The CDR3 sequence is CASSMPAGASTNEKLFF. DNA of the CDR3: TGTGCCAGTAGTATGCCGGCGGGGGCCTCAACTAATGAAAAACTGTTTTTT. The full variable domain, completed using reference TRBV19 and TRBJ1-4, is DGGITQSPKYLFRKEGQNVTLSCEQNLNHDAMYWYRQDPGQGLRLIYYSQIVNDFQKGDIAEGYSVSREKKESFPLTVTSAQKNPTAFYLCASSMPAGASTNEKLFFGSGTQLSVL.

This clone was seen once. The chain carries TRBV6-5 and TRBJ1-2; possible D gene TRBD1, 5 bases. The CDR3 sequence is 15 residues long. From germline, CDR1 is MNHEY and CDR2 SVGAGI. V lost 3 bases and J lost 5, with 16 bases in between. In DNA, the CDR3 is TGTGCCAGCAGTTATAGTCGGGGGACGGCTTATGGCTACACCTTC. This encodes CASSYSRGTAYGYTF.

The chain joins TRBV6-6 to TRBJ2-2, with D perhaps TRBD1 (7 bases). Deletions cut 6 bases from V and 6 bases from J, with 17 bases between. The CDR3 sequence is 15 residues long. Germline CDR1 and CDR2: MNHNY and SVGAGI (reference sequence). The CDR3 DNA sequence: TGTGCCAGCAGCGATAGGACAGGAGGGCCCGGGGAGCTGTTTTTT. Residues: CASSDRTGGPGELFF.

This rearrangement joins TRBV4-3 to TRBJ2-2, with a tentative D call TRBD1 (5 bases). The CDR3 extends over 13 amino acids. The ends were cut back, 1 base at V and 6 bases at J, with 6 bases in the middle. Germline CDR1 and CDR2: LGHNA and YSLEER. The CDR3 loop is CASSQAGPGELFF. Written as DNA, the CDR3 is TGCGCCAGCAGCCAAGCAGGGCCCGGGGAGCTGTTTTTT.

This sequence joins TRBV19 and TRBJ1-5, with D perhaps TRBD1 (5 bases). Germline values: CDR1 LNHDA, CDR2 SQIVND (reference sequence). Between the trimmed V and J ends, which lost 4 bases and 9 bases, there was a span of 22 bases. The CDR3 loop spans 16 amino acids. The CDR3 is CASSTLVTDATGPQHF. For the CDR3, the DNA is TGTGCCAGTAGTACCCTCGTGACGGACGCAACAGGGCCCCAGCATTTT.